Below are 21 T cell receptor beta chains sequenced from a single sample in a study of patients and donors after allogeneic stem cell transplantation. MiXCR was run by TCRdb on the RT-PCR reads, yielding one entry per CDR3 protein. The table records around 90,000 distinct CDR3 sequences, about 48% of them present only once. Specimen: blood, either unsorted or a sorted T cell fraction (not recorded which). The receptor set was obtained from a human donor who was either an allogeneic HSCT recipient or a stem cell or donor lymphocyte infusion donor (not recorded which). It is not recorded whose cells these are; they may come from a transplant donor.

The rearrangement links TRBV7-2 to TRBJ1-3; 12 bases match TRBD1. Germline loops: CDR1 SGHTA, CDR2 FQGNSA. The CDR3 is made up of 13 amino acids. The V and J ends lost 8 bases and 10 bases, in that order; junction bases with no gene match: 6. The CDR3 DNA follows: TGTGCCAGCGGAGGGACAGGGGGCAGAACCATATATTTT. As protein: CASGGTGGRTIYF.

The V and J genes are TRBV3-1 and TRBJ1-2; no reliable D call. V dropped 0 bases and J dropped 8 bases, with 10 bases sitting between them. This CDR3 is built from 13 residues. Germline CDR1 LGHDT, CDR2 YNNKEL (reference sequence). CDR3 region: CASSQDYSPGYTF. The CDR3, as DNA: TGTGCCAGCAGCCAAGACTACAGCCCAGGCTACACCTTC.

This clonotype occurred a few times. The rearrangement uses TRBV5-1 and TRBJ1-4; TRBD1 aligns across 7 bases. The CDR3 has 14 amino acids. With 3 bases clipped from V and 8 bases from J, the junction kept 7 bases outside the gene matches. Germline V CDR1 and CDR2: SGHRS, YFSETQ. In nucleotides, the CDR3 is TGCGCCAGCAGCTCCAGGGACAGTAACGAAAAACTGTTTTTT. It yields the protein CASSSRDSNEKLFF.

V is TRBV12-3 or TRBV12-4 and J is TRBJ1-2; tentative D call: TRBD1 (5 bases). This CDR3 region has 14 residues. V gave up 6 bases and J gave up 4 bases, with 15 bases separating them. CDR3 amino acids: CASSLGGRGYGYTF. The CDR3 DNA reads TGTGCCAGCAGCCTTGGGGGAAGGGGCTATGGCTACACCTTC.

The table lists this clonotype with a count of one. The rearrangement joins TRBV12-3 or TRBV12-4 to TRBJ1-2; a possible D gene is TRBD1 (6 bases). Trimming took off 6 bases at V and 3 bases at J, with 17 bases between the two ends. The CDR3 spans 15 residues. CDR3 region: CASSPGGQTYYGYTF. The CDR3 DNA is TGTGCCAGCAGCCCCGGAGGACAGACCTACTATGGCTACACCTTC.

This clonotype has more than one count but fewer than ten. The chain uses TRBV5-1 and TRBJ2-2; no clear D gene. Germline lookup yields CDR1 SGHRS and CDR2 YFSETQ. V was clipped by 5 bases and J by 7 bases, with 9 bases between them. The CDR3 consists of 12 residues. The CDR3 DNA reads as TGCGCCAGCAGTACGGAAGGCGGGGAGCTGTTTTTT. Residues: CASSTEGGELFF.

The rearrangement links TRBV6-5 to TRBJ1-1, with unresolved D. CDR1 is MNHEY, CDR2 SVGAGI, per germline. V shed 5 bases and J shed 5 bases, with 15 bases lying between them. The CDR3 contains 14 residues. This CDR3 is CASSPRQTRTEAFF. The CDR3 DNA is TGTGCCAGCAGTCCCCGGCAAACCCGGACTGAAGCTTTCTTT.

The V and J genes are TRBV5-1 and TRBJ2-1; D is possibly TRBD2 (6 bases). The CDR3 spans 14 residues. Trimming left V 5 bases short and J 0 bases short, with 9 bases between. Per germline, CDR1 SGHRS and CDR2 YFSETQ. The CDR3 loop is CASSGGASYNEQFF. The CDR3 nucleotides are TGCGCCAGCAGTGGAGGGGCCTCCTACAATGAGCAGTTCTTC.

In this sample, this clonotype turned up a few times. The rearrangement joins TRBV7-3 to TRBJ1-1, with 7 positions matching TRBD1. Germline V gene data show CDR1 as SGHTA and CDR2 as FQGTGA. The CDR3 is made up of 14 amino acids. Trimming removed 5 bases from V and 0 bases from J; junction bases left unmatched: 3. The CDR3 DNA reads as TGTGCCAGCAGCGTGACAGGGATGAACACTGAAGCTTTCTTT. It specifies CASSVTGMNTEAFF.

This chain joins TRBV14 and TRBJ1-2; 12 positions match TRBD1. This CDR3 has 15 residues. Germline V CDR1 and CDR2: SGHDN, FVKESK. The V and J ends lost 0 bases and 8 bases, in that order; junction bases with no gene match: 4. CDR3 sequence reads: CASSQDGTGGTGYTF. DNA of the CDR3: TGTGCCAGCAGCCAAGATGGGACAGGGGGCACAGGCTACACCTTC.

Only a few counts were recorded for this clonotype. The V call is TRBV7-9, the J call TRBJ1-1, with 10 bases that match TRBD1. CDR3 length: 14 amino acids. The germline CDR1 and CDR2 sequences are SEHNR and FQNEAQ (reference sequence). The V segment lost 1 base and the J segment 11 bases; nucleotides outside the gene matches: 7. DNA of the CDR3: TGTGCCAGCAGCTTAGAGACAGGGGGCTTTGGGGCTTTCTTT. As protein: CASSLETGGFGAFF.

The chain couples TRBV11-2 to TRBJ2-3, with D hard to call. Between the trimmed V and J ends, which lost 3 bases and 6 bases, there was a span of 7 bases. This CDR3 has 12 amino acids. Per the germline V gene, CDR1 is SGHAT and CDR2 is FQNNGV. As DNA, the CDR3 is TGTGCCAGCAGCTTTATCTCGGATACGCAGTATTTT. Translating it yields CASSFISDTQYF.

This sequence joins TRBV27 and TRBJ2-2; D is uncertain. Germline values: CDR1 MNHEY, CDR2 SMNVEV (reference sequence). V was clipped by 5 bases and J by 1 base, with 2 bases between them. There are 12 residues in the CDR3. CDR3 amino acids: CASSENTGELFF. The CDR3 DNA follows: TGTGCCAGCAGTGAGAACACCGGGGAGCTGTTTTTT.

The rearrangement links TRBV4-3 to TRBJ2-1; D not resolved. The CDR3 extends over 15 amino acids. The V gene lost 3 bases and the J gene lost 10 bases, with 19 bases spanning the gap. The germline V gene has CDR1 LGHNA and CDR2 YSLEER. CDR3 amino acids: CASSQVRWTYREQFF. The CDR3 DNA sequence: TGCGCCAGCAGCCAGGTCCGATGGACGTATCGGGAGCAGTTCTTC.

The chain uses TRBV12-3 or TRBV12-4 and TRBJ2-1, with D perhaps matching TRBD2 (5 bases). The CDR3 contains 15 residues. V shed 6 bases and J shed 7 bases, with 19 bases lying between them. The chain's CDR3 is CASRPKTGTSNEQFF. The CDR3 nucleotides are TGTGCCAGCAGGCCCAAAACGGGAACCTCAAATGAGCAGTTCTTC.

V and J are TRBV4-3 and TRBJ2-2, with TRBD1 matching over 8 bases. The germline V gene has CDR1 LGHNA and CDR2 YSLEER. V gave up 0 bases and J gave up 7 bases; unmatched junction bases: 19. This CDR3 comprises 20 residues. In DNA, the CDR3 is TGCGCCAGCAGCCAAGATATTAGTGGTTGGAGGCAGGGGGCTGTCGGGGAGCTGTTTTTT. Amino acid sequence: CASSQDISGWRQGAVGELFF.

For the CDR3, the DNA is TGTGCCAGCAGGTCCCTCCAGGGGGTACCTAATCAGCCCCAGCATTTT. Protein product: CASRSLQGVPNQPQHF. This sequence joins TRBV6-2 or TRBV6-3 and TRBJ1-5, with 7 positions matching TRBD1. CDR3 length equals 16 residues. CDR1 MNHEY and CDR2 SVGEGT come from the germline V gene. With V trimmed by 6 bases and J by 4 bases, 12 bases remained unmatched.

The CDR3 DNA follows: TGCAGTGCTAGAGATGAAGGGACAGGGTTAAATCAGCCCCAGCATTTT. It codes for CSARDEGTGLNQPQHF. The chain is built from TRBV20-1 and TRBJ1-5, with 9 nucleotides matching TRBD1. The J segment lost 4 bases and the V segment lost 0 bases, leaving 7 bases of the junction unmatched. From germline, CDR1 is DFQATT and CDR2 SNEGSKA (reference sequence). This CDR3 contains 16 residues.

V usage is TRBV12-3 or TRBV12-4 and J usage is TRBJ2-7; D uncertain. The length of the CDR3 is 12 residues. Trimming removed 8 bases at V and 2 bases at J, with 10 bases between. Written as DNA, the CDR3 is TGTGCCAGCTCGATTGACCCCTACGAGCAGTACTTC. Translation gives CASSIDPYEQYF.

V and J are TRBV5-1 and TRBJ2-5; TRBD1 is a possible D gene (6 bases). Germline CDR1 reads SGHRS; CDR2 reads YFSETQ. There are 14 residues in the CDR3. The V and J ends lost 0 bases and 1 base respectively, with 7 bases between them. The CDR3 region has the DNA TGCGCCAGCAGCTTGGGACAGGCCCAAGAGACCCAGTACTTC. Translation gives CASSLGQAQETQYF.

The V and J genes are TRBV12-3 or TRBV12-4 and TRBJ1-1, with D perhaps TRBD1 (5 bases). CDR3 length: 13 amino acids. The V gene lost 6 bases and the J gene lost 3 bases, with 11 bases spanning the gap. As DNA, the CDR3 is TGTGCCAGCAGCGTGGGGGGGGACACTGAAGCTTTCTTT. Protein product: CASSVGGDTEAFF.